The next 13 T cell receptor beta chains were all read from a single sample in a study of T cell responses to AZD1222 COVID-19 vaccine. The method was immunoSEQ multiplex PCR; TCRdb's version includes in-frame clones alone and lacks a portion of them. The sample shows 96,000 or so clones, roughly nine tenths of them seen only once. The material was peripheral blood, obtained on day 0 of AZD1222 vaccination. These receptor sequences come from an adult in good health.

V gene TRBV6-5 combines with J gene TRBJ2-7; D might be TRBD1 or TRBD2, each matching 5 bases. Germline V gene data show CDR1 as MNHEY and CDR2 as SVGAGI. The CDR3 loop spans 15 amino acids. V lost 6 bases and J lost 3, with 18 bases in between. Here the CDR3 reads CASSIGTSLDYEQYF. CDR3 coding DNA: TGTGCCAGCAGCATAGGGACCTCGCTCGACTACGAGCAGTACTTC.

DNA for the CDR3: TGCGCCAGCAGCTTGGAAACAGGGGGCTGGGATGAAGCTTTCTTT. Protein: CASSLETGGWDEAFF. The J gene is TRBJ1-1, the V gene TRBV5-1; 9 nucleotides match TRBD1. CDR1 and CDR2 from the germline V gene are SGHRS and YFSETQ. The V segment lost 0 bases and the J segment 7 bases; nucleotides outside the gene matches: 7. The CDR3 is made up of 15 amino acids. Complete variable domain (other parts from reference TRBV5-1 and TRBJ1-1): KAGVTQTPRYLIKTRGQQVTLSCSPISGHRSVSWYQQTPGQGLQFLFEYFSETQRNKGNFPGRFSGRQFSNSRSEMNVSTLELGDSALYLCASSLETGGWDEAFFGQGTRLTVV.

The chain links TRBV5-1 to TRBJ1-1; D remains unclear. V was shortened by 0 bases and J by 4 bases, with 10 bases between the two germline ends. Per germline, CDR1 SGHRS and CDR2 YFSETQ. The CDR3 runs to 14 residues. The CDR3 loop reads CASSLVSGSTEAFF. In nucleotides, the CDR3 is TGCGCCAGCAGCTTGGTATCGGGGAGCACTGAAGCTTTCTTT.

V and J are TRBV19 and TRBJ1-5, with 7 positions matching TRBD1. The trim removed 6 bases at V and 8 bases at J, leaving 4 bases unmatched. CDR1 is LNHDA, CDR2 SQIVND, per germline (reference sequence). This CDR3 is built from 12 residues. CDR3 sequence: CASRGTAEPQHF. The DNA of the CDR3 is TGTGCCAGTAGAGGGACAGCTGAGCCCCAGCATTTT.

The sample holds one count of this clone. This chain uses TRBV7-2 with TRBJ1-1; 10 bases align to TRBD1. Germline V gene sequence: CDR1 SGHTA, CDR2 FQGNSA. This CDR3 region has 15 residues. Trimming cost V 2 bases and J 5 bases; bases outside gene matches: 5. CDR3 amino acids: CASSLLGQGWTEAFF. The CDR3 bases are TGTGCCAGCAGCTTATTGGGACAGGGGTGGACTGAAGCTTTCTTT.

The J gene is TRBJ2-7, the V gene TRBV30; TRBD1 matches at 11 bases. The CDR3 extends over 14 amino acids. Germline CDR1 and CDR2: GTSNPN and SVGIG (reference sequence). The V and J ends lost 0 bases and 3 bases, in that order; junction bases with no gene match: 1. This chain's CDR3 is CAWSVGTGGYEQYF. CDR3 in DNA: TGTGCCTGGAGTGTGGGGACAGGGGGCTACGAGCAGTACTTC.

This rearrangement joins TRBV6-6 to TRBJ1-5, with TRBD1 matching 8 bases. The CDR3 runs 14 residues. Germline CDR1 reads MNHNY; CDR2 reads SVGAGI (reference sequence). J gave up 5 bases and V 4 bases, and 4 bases lay outside the gene matches. The CDR3 DNA follows: TGTGCCAGCAGTTCAGGACAGGGATATCAGCCCCAGCATTTT. Its translation: CASSSGQGYQPQHF.

This chain connects TRBV7-6 to TRBJ1-2, with a tentative D call TRBD1 (6 bases). V was pared by 2 bases and J by 8 bases, with 15 bases between. This CDR3 contains 14 residues. Germline-derived CDR1 and CDR2 are SGHVS and FNYEAQ. CDR3 sequence: CASSLRSQGDGYTF. The CDR3 DNA sequence: TGTGCCAGCAGCTTACGGTCACAGGGTGACGGCTACACCTTC. Together with reference TRBV7-6 and TRBJ1-2, the CDR3 gives the full variable domain: GAGVSQSPRYKVTKRGQDVALRCDPISGHVSLYWYRQALGQGPEFLTYFNYEAQQDKSGLPNDRFSAERPEGSISTLTIQRTEQRDSAMYRCASSLRSQGDGYTFGSGTRLTVV.

In this sample, this clone turned up a few times. The genes are TRBV19 and TRBJ1-1; the D gene is possibly TRBD1 (5 bases). The CDR3 consists of 15 residues. Germline V CDR1 and CDR2: LNHDA, SQIVND (reference sequence). Between the trimmed V and J ends, which lost 7 bases and 0 bases, there was a span of 15 bases. The CDR3 spells CASKSGRFLNTEAFF. The CDR3 region has the DNA TGTGCCAGTAAGTCGGGACGGTTCTTGAACACTGAAGCTTTCTTT.

This clone was picked up one time. The DNA of the CDR3 is TGTGCCAGTAGTATAATAAGTCCATCAAGCAATCGACGGCCGTACACCGGGGAGCTGTTTTTT. Its protein product is CASSIISPSSNRRPYTGELFF. This chain links TRBV19 with TRBJ2-2; D is uncertain. CDR1 is LNHDA, CDR2 SQIVND, per germline (reference sequence). The V and J ends lost 2 bases and 3 bases respectively, with 28 bases between them. This CDR3 spans 21 amino acids.

The chain's CDR3 is CASSLGPGQGYGYTF. In nucleotides, the CDR3 is TGCGCCAGCAGCTTGGGCCCGGGACAGGGATACGGCTACACCTTC. V is TRBV5-1 and J is TRBJ1-2; 9 bases line up with TRBD1. The J segment lost 8 bases and the V segment lost 0 bases, leaving 8 bases of the junction unmatched. The germline V gene encodes CDR1 SGHRS and CDR2 YFSETQ. The CDR3 runs 15 residues.

The chain uses TRBV14 and TRBJ1-6, with a tentative D call TRBD1 (5 bases). Germline V CDR1 and CDR2: SGHDN, FVKESK. Trimming shortened V by 3 bases and J by 7 bases, and 10 bases separated the two germline ends. There are 14 residues in the CDR3. The CDR3 protein is CASSQGRENSPLHF. In DNA form, the CDR3 reads TGTGCCAGCAGCCAGGGACGGGAAAATTCACCCCTCCACTTT.

The chain joins TRBV5-1 to TRBJ2-7; no definite D call. Germline V lookup: CDR1 SGHRS, CDR2 YFSETQ. The CDR3 consists of 14 residues. Trimming took off 6 bases at V and 1 base at J, with 14 bases between the two ends. CDR3 nucleotides: TGCGCCAGCAAGCCGGCAGCATTATCCTACGAGCAGTACTTC. This sequence encodes CASKPAALSYEQYF.